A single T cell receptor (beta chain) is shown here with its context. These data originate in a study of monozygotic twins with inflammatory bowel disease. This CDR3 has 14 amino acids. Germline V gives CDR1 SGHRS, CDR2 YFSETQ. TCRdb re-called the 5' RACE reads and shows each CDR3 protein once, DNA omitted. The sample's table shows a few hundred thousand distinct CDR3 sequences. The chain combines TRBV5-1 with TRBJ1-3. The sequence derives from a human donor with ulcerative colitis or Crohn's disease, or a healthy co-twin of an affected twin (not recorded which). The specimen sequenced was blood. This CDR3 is CASSPRGGFNTIYF.